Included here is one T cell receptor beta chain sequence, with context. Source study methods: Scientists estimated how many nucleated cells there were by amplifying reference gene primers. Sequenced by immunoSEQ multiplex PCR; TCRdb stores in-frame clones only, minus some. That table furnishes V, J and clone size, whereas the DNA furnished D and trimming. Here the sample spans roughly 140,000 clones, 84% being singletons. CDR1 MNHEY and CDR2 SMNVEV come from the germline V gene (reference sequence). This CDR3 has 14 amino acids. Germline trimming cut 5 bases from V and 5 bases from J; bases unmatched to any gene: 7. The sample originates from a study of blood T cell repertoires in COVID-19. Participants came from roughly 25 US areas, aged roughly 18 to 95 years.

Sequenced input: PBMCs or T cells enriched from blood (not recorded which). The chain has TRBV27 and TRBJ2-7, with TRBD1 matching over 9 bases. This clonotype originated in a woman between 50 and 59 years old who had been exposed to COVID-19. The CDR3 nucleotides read TGTGCCAGCAGTGAATGGGACAGGGAGAACGAGCAGTACTTC. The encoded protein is CASSEWDRENEQYF.